The 27 T cell receptor beta chains presented below share a single source sample, sequenced in a study of T cells in Graves' hyperthyroidism and ophthalmopathy. Regions amplified from RNA transcripts were the TCR beta CDR3 regions. First-round RT-PCR with HTBI primers amplified the TCR CDR3 region. Via MiXCR, TCRdb re-called the multiplex PCR reads, giving one row per CDR3 protein. The sample records about 49,000 distinct CDR3 sequences, roughly half being singletons. Sequencing used peripheral blood or thyroid tissue (not recorded which). The receptors stem from a young man with Graves' hyperthyroidism.

V and J are TRBV9 and TRBJ1-6, with 10 bases aligning to TRBD1. This CDR3 has 16 residues. V was pared by 3 bases and J by 8 bases, with 8 bases of the junction left unmatched. Germline V CDR1 and CDR2: SGDLS, YYNGEE. CDR3 bases: TGTGCCAGCAGCGCGCGACTCGGGACAGGGGATTCACCCCTCCACTTT. Residues: CASSARLGTGDSPLHF. Full variable domain (rest looked up from reference TRBV9 and TRBJ1-6): DSGVTQTPKHLITATGQRVTLRCSPRSGDLSVYWYQQSLDQGLQFLIQYYNGEERAKGNILERFSAQQFPDLHSELNLSSLELGDSALYFCASSARLGTGDSPLHFGNGTRLTVT.

By proportion, this clonotype is large. The CDR3, as DNA: TGCAGCGTCGGCGGGGAGACCCAGTACTTC. This gives the protein CSVGGETQYF. The chain uses TRBV29-1 and TRBJ2-5; the D gene is possibly TRBD2 (5 bases). The ends were cut back, 6 bases at V and 5 bases at J, with 7 bases in the middle. The germline V gene has CDR1 SQVTM and CDR2 ANQGSEA. This CDR3 contains 10 residues. Variable domain in full (rest from reference TRBV29-1 and TRBJ2-5): SAVISQKPSRDICQRGTSLTIQCQVDSQVTMMFWYRQQPGQSLTLIATANQGSEATYESGFVIDKFPISRPNLTFSTLTVSNMSPEDSSIYLCSVGGETQYFGPGTRLLVL.

This clonotype was recorded once. The chain recombines TRBV29-1 with TRBJ2-7; D is uncertain. This CDR3 has 13 amino acids. Trimming left V 8 bases short and J 3 bases short, with 17 bases between. Germline values: CDR1 SQVTM, CDR2 ANQGSEA. The CDR3 nucleotides read TGCAGCTTAGTAGGGAAGCAGTTCTACGAGCAGTACTTC. Its protein product is CSLVGKQFYEQYF.

This clonotype was detected only a few times. The V call is TRBV5-1, the J call TRBJ2-5; D uncertain. Trimming left V 0 bases short and J 5 bases short, with 8 bases between. Germline CDR1 and CDR2: SGHRS and YFSETQ. This CDR3 has 13 residues. CDR3 residues: CASSLEHGETQYF. CDR3 DNA: TGCGCCAGCAGCTTGGAACACGGGGAGACCCAGTACTTC.

This sequence joins TRBV29-1 and TRBJ2-5; TRBD2 matches 8 bases. The CDR3 spans 11 residues. The junction had 2 bases not matched to a gene; V was cut back by 6 bases and J by 5 bases. The germline CDR1 and CDR2 sequences are SQVTM and ANQGSEA. This chain's CDR3 is CSVGGGETQYF. CDR3 bases: TGCAGCGTCGGGGGGGGGGAGACCCAGTACTTC.

This clonotype has at least ten counts. The chain combines TRBV29-1 with TRBJ2-5; D may be TRBD2 (7 bases). Per germline, CDR1 SQVTM and CDR2 ANQGSEA. There are 14 residues in the CDR3. Trimming pared 4 bases from V and 5 bases from J, leaving 17 bases between. CDR3 sequence (DNA): TGCAGCGTTGTGGGGGGGGGGCTGTGGGAGACCCAGTACTTC. This codes for CSVVGGGLWETQYF.

This clonotype was seen only once. The chain links TRBV25-1 to TRBJ1-6, with 8 bases identical to TRBD1. Looked up from germline, CDR1 is MGHDK and CDR2 is SYGVNS. V shed 4 bases and J 8 bases; nucleotides not matched to a gene: 16. The CDR3 covers 18 residues. The CDR3 DNA sequence: TGTGCCAGCAGTGCGGGACAGGTTCTTGGGTGGGCTGATTCACCCCTCCACTTT. It is translated as CASSAGQVLGWADSPLHF.

Note on this clonotype: The CDR3 does not end in the conserved phenylalanine or tryptophan, so this is likely a read error. The chain employs TRBV7-2 and TRBJ1-1; no firm D call. Looked up from germline, CDR1 is SGHTA and CDR2 is FQGNSA. The CDR3 has 13 amino acids. The CDR3 loop reads CASSLRANPEAFL. In DNA, the CDR3 is TGTGCCAGCAGCTTAAGGGCGAACCCTGAAGCTTTCCTT.

The chain uses TRBV29-1 and TRBJ1-4, with D hard to call. Per the germline V gene, CDR1 is SQVTM and CDR2 is ANQGSEA. The CDR3 covers 12 residues. Trimming left V 4 bases short and J 7 bases short, with 10 bases between. CDR3 amino acids: CSVGRRVEKLFF. The CDR3 DNA reads TGCAGCGTTGGCCGACGGGTTGAAAAACTGTTTTTT. The full variable domain, completed using reference TRBV29-1 and TRBJ1-4, is SAVISQKPSRDICQRGTSLTIQCQVDSQVTMMFWYRQQPGQSLTLIATANQGSEATYESGFVIDKFPISRPNLTFSTLTVSNMSPEDSSIYLCSVGRRVEKLFFGSGTQLSVL.

This clonotype was counted ten times or more. The chain has TRBV29-1 and TRBJ1-4, with D tentatively TRBD1 (5 bases). The germline V gene has CDR1 SQVTM and CDR2 ANQGSEA. The CDR3 extends over 16 amino acids. Written as DNA, the CDR3 is TGCAGGTTTTTGGGGGGGGTTGGAGGAACTAATGAAAAACTGTTTTTT. It is translated as CRFLGGVGGTNEKLFF.

The sample holds many counts of this clonotype. The J gene is TRBJ1-2, the V gene TRBV6-2 or TRBV6-3; D may be TRBD1 (6 bases). The V and J ends lost 6 bases and 5 bases respectively, with 10 bases between them. The CDR3 has 12 residues. From germline, CDR1 is MNHEY and CDR2 SVGEGT. This chain's CDR3 is CASRQQGYGYTF. Here the CDR3 DNA reads TGTGCCAGCAGGCAACAGGGATATGGCTACACCTTC.

The CDR3 sequence is CASSLGASGRAYEQYF. CDR3 nucleotide sequence: TGTGCCAGCAGCTTAGGGGCCAGCGGGAGGGCCTACGAGCAGTACTTC. This rearrangement joins TRBV7-2 to TRBJ2-7, with TRBD2 matching over 10 bases. Germline CDR1 is SGHTA and CDR2 is FQGNSA. After removal of 1 base from V and 2 bases from J, the junction contained 5 bases not matched to a gene. The CDR3 is 16 residues long.

This clonotype has at least ten counts. The rearrangement uses TRBV5-1 and TRBJ1-1; no clear D gene. Trimming left V 0 bases short and J 2 bases short, with 11 bases between. CDR3 size: 15 residues. Per germline, CDR1 SGHRS and CDR2 YFSETQ. CDR3 sequence reads: CASSLAGSFNTEAFF. As DNA, the CDR3 is TGCGCCAGCAGCTTGGCCGGTTCCTTCAACACTGAAGCTTTCTTT.

As to this clonotype: Possible read error: a much larger clone is one base away. The CDR3 DNA is TGTGCCAGCTCACCCTCCAGGAGGGGTCCCTACGAGCAGTACTTC. It codes for CASSPSRRGPYEQYF. The chain combines TRBV18 with TRBJ2-7; TRBD2 might be the D (6 bases). The CDR3 extends over 15 amino acids. V was clipped by 3 bases and J by 2 bases, with 14 bases between them. CDR1 KGHSH and CDR2 LQKENI come from the germline V gene.

In this sample, this clonotype turned up once. The chain combines TRBV19 with TRBJ1-1; D is undetermined. This CDR3 has 14 residues. The V gene lost 6 bases and the J gene lost 0 bases, with 11 bases spanning the gap. Germline V gene data show CDR1 as LNHDA and CDR2 as SQIVND (reference sequence). Here the CDR3 reads CASSQRIMNTEAFF. The DNA of the CDR3 is TGTGCCAGTAGCCAGAGGATCATGAACACTGAAGCTTTCTTT.

The V call is TRBV6-6, the J call TRBJ1-2; no firm D call. CDR1 is MNHNY and CDR2 is SVGAGI in the germline V gene (reference sequence). This CDR3 region has 11 residues. Trimming removed 0 bases at V and 6 bases at J, with 2 bases between. CDR3 in amino acids: CASSYSDGYTF. CDR3 coding DNA: TGTGCCAGCAGTTACTCGGATGGCTACACCTTC.

This clonotype was picked up many times. J is TRBJ2-5 and V is TRBV6-5; D is perhaps TRBD2 (5 bases). The V end was cut by 1 base, the J end by 2 bases, with 11 bases between. Germline CDR1 is MNHEY and CDR2 is SVGAGI. This CDR3 region has 15 residues. The CDR3 nucleotides read TGTGCCAGCAGTTACTACGGGGAACAACAAGAGACCCAGTACTTC. Encoded protein: CASSYYGEQQETQYF.

V and J are TRBV7-2 and TRBJ2-5; 7 bases are shared with TRBD2. This CDR3 comprises 14 residues. The germline V gene has CDR1 SGHTA and CDR2 FQGNSA. The V gene end was trimmed by 5 bases and the J gene end by 4 bases; junction bases not matched to a gene: 7. DNA of the CDR3: TGTGCCAGCAGCCCCTCTGCGGGAGCAGAGACCCAGTACTTC. Protein sequence: CASSPSAGAETQYF.

Ten or more counts support this clonotype. CDR3 bases: TGTGCCAGCAGTGAAAGTGCGGCGGGATACGACGAGCAGTACTTC. Residues: CASSESAAGYDEQYF. V is TRBV6-1 and J is TRBJ2-7, with D maybe TRBD2 (6 bases). Trimming stripped 2 bases from V and 5 bases from J, with 16 bases between. The CDR3 extends over 15 amino acids. Germline CDR1 MNHNS, CDR2 SASEGT.

This clonotype was observed a few times. The J gene is TRBJ1-2, the V gene TRBV2; D uncertain. Trimming left V 4 bases short and J 8 bases short, with 8 bases between. CDR1 SNHLY and CDR2 FYNNEI come from the germline V gene. CDR3 length: 11 amino acids. The CDR3 coding sequence is TGTGCCAGCAGTGGCGGGTACGGCTACACCTTC. Translated, it gives CASSGGYGYTF.

The J gene is TRBJ2-7, the V gene TRBV7-2, with D hard to call. The CDR3 totals 14 residues. Germline CDR1 is SGHTA and CDR2 is FQGNSA. V was shortened by 3 bases and J by 2 bases, with 11 bases between the two germline ends. The CDR3 region has the DNA TGTGCCAGCAGCTTTAGAAGAGCAACCTACGAGCAGTACTTC. Protein: CASSFRRATYEQYF.

This clonotype was observed at least ten times. This chain uses TRBV7-8 with TRBJ1-1, with no clear D. This CDR3 comprises 14 residues. Germline V gene data show CDR1 as SGHVS and CDR2 as FQNEAQ. V lost 5 bases to trimming and J lost 1 base, with 11 bases between them. The CDR3 sequence is CASSVGYRNTEAFF. Here the CDR3 DNA reads TGTGCCAGCAGCGTTGGGTACCGGAACACTGAAGCTTTCTTT.

This clonotype was picked up many times. The V and J genes are TRBV20-1 and TRBJ2-7, with 9 bases identical to TRBD2. The V gene end was trimmed by 2 bases and the J gene end by 6 bases; junction bases not matched to a gene: 5. Germline V gene lookup returns CDR1 DFQATT and CDR2 SNEGSKA (reference sequence). The CDR3 contains 13 residues. CDR3 amino acids: CSARRLAGLEQYF. The CDR3 nucleotides are TGCAGTGCTAGACGGCTAGCGGGACTCGAGCAGTACTTC.

The chain is built from TRBV11-1 and TRBJ1-2; 9 nucleotides match TRBD1. Germline assignment: CDR1 SGHAT and CDR2 FQDESV (reference sequence). The CDR3 spans 14 residues. J lost 6 bases, V lost 6 bases, and 8 bases had no gene match. The CDR3 protein is CASSQTGGRDGYTF. The CDR3 coding sequence is TGTGCCAGCAGTCAAACAGGGGGCAGGGATGGCTACACCTTC.

The chain couples TRBV27 to TRBJ1-2; D is perhaps TRBD1 (5 bases). Deletions cut 0 bases from V and 4 bases from J, with 12 bases between. The germline CDR1 and CDR2 sequences are MNHEY and SMNVEV (reference sequence). CDR3 length: 15 residues. In nucleotides, the CDR3 is TGTGCCAGCAGTTTATCGATGAGGACAATCTATGGCTACACCTTC. Protein: CASSLSMRTIYGYTF.

The CDR3 region is CASSQDLGPQETQYF. Written as DNA, the CDR3 is TGTGCCAGCAGCCAAGATTTAGGACCCCAAGAGACCCAGTACTTC. The V and J genes are TRBV14 and TRBJ2-5; no definite D call. This CDR3 contains 15 residues. V was clipped by 0 bases and J by 1 base, with 9 bases between them. Germline lookup yields CDR1 SGHDN and CDR2 FVKESK.

The sample holds a few counts of this clonotype. This chain links TRBV29-1 with TRBJ1-1; 7 bases line up with TRBD1. V was pared by 8 bases and J by 11 bases, with 17 bases of the junction left unmatched. The CDR3 spans 13 residues. Germline V gene lookup returns CDR1 SQVTM and CDR2 ANQGSEA. This CDR3 reads CSIRRGTADLAFF. CDR3 DNA: TGCAGCATCCGAAGGGGGACAGCGGACCTGGCTTTCTTT.